The next 10 T cell receptor beta chains were all read from a single sample in a study of post-analysis software for immune sequencing data. Their antigen targets remain unknown. Study conclusions and caveats: Elevated frequency relative to controls characterized roughly five TRBV segments in patients, TRBV5-6, TRBV5-1 and TRBV20-1 among them.

Tagging with unique molecular identifiers was a feature of the TCR beta cDNA libraries. From the PCR reads, TCRdb called clonotypes with MiXCR, one entry per CDR3 protein. Counted here are over 150,000 distinct CDR3 sequences, around 28% occurring once; the ten biggest clones make up around 1.5%. The sequenced material came from blood. The receptor set was obtained from a girl aged 5-17 years with multiple sclerosis.

The gene calls are TRBV7-9 and TRBJ1-1, with 8 bases that match TRBD1. V dropped 2 bases and J dropped 4; count of bases not matched to a gene: 3. The CDR3 is 14 residues long. CDR1 and CDR2 from the germline V gene are SEHNR and FQNEAQ (reference sequence). Here the CDR3 reads CASSLLQGGTEAFF. CDR3 coding DNA: TGTGCCAGCAGCTTATTACAGGGGGGCACTGAAGCTTTCTTT.

This clonotype was counted at least ten times. The chain joins TRBV20-1 to TRBJ2-4, with a tentative D call TRBD2 (5 bases). V was pared by 4 bases and J by 0 bases, with 10 bases between. Germline V CDR1 and CDR2: DFQATT, SNEGSKA (reference sequence). The CDR3 extends over 14 amino acids. CDR3 bases: TGCAGTGCTACGGGAACTTTAGCCAAAAACATTCAGTACTTC. Its protein product is CSATGTLAKNIQYF.

The chain employs TRBV20-1 and TRBJ2-7, with D unclear. This CDR3 has 12 amino acids. Trimming removed 8 bases at V and 2 bases at J, with 13 bases between. Germline CDR1 reads DFQATT; CDR2 reads SNEGSKA (reference sequence). The CDR3 DNA reads as TGCAGTATCCAGCCCAGACCCTACGAGCAGTACTTC. Translating it yields CSIQPRPYEQYF.

Concerning this clonotype itself: A much larger clone differs by one base, so this may be a read error. The genes are TRBV9 and TRBJ2-5; TRBD1 matches at 8 bases. The DNA end favors TRBJ2-7, so the J call may be wrong. The germline CDR1 and CDR2 sequences are SGDLS and YYNGEE. The CDR3 length is 16 residues. The CDR3 loop reads CASSVVAGGQYYEQYF. As DNA, the CDR3 is TGTGCCAGCAGCGTTGTAGCAGGGGGCCAATACTACGAGCAGTACTTC.

Only a few counts were recorded for this clonotype. V gene TRBV5-1 combines with J gene TRBJ1-1, with D unresolved. Looked up from germline, CDR1 is SGHRS and CDR2 is YFSETQ. The CDR3 loop spans 14 amino acids. The V and J ends lost 0 bases and 6 bases respectively, with 12 bases between them. This CDR3 reads CASSLALSDAEAFF. In DNA, the CDR3 is TGCGCCAGCAGCTTGGCTTTGTCGGACGCTGAAGCTTTCTTT.

The chain uses TRBV4-2 and TRBJ2-3; no reliable D call. This CDR3 has 15 residues. Germline CDR1 is LGHNA and CDR2 is YNFKEQ. Deletions cut 0 bases from V and 2 bases from J, with 9 bases between. The CDR3 DNA is TGTGCCAGCAGCCAAGATGAGAAAGTCACAGATACGCAGTATTTT. Amino acids: CASSQDEKVTDTQYF.

The table lists this clonotype with many counts. The rearrangement links TRBV7-9 to TRBJ2-3; D uncertain. This CDR3 comprises 15 residues. Trimming stripped 10 bases from V and 6 bases from J, with 23 bases between. Germline loops: CDR1 SEHNR, CDR2 FQNEAQ (reference sequence). The DNA for the CDR3 is TGTGCCACCCCGCCCACAGACGTTGCTGGGGATACGCAGTATTTT. Protein sequence: CATPPTDVAGDTQYF. Full variable domain (outside the CDR3, taken from reference TRBV7-9 and TRBJ2-3): DTGVSQNPRHKITKRGQNVTFRCDPISEHNRLYWYRQTLGQGPEFLTYFQNEAQLEKSRLLSDRFSAERPKGSFSTLEIQRTEQGDSAMYLCATPPTDVAGDTQYFGPGTRLTVL.

The chain employs TRBV12-3 or TRBV12-4 and TRBJ1-1; D may be TRBD1 (5 bases). This CDR3 is 14 amino acids long. V was cut by 7 bases and J by 4 bases, with 16 bases left in between. CDR3 amino acids: CASTASPGATEAFF. CDR3 nucleotide sequence: TGTGCCAGCACCGCTTCGCCTGGGGCCACTGAAGCTTTCTTT.

This clonotype turned up a few times. The V and J genes are TRBV7-2 and TRBJ2-1, with TRBD2 matching over 11 bases. CDR1 is SGHTA and CDR2 is FQGNSA in the germline V gene. The V gene end was trimmed by 2 bases and the J gene end by 8 bases; junction bases not matched to a gene: 5. CDR3 length: 15 amino acids. The CDR3 nucleotides read TGTGCCAGCAGCTTAAGGCTAGCGGGAGGCCATGAGCAGTTCTTC. Residues: CASSLRLAGGHEQFF. Supplemented by reference TRBV7-2 and TRBJ2-1, the full variable domain reads GAGVSQSPSNKVTEKGKDVELRCDPISGHTALYWYRQSLGQGLEFLIYFQGNSAPDKSGLPSDRFSAERTGGSVSTLTIQRTQQEDSAVYLCASSLRLAGGHEQFFGPGTRLTVL.

Ten or more counts support this clonotype. CDR3 amino acids: CSVEQSSTDTQYF. For the CDR3, the DNA is TGCAGCGTTGAGCAGAGCAGCACAGATACGCAGTATTTT. The V gene is TRBV29-1, the J gene TRBJ2-3; D not resolved. Germline assignment: CDR1 SQVTM and CDR2 ANQGSEA. Trimming stripped 3 bases from V and 0 bases from J, with 7 bases between. The CDR3 sequence is 13 residues long.